This T cell receptor (beta chain) was observed in a study of PD-L1 blockade in urothelial cancer. Overall study context: Prior chemotherapy ranged from 0 to 3 regimens per patient. Once treatment had started, blood was analyzed at 3 weeks (second dose) and again at 6 weeks. Per blood sample, T cells had a median of around 140,000. Regarding the study as a whole: More expansion of tumor-associated blood clones, seen at 3 weeks, marked durable-benefit patients.

TCRdb keeps only in-frame clones here, not all; method: immunoSEQ multiplex PCR. In the table there are some 120,000 clones, approximately 90% of which are singletons. The V end lost 0 bases, the J end lost 2 bases, and 8 bases lay between the germline ends. Germline CDR1 and CDR2: MGHRA and YSYEKL. This CDR3 has 14 amino acids. About this clone itself: Its cognate antigen is unknown. The sample contains more than one DNA sequence encoding this CDR3.

As for time point: peripheral blood 6 weeks after treatment start. This TCR came from a man between 60 and 75 years old with urothelial cancer. The rearrangement uses TRBV4-1 and TRBJ2-7, with D unclear. Sequenced material: PBMCs, taken around atezolizumab (anti-PD-L1) treatment. The CDR3 sequence is CASSQEASTYEQYF. CDR3 in DNA: TGCGCCAGCAGCCAAGAAGCGAGCACCTACGAGCAGTACTTC.